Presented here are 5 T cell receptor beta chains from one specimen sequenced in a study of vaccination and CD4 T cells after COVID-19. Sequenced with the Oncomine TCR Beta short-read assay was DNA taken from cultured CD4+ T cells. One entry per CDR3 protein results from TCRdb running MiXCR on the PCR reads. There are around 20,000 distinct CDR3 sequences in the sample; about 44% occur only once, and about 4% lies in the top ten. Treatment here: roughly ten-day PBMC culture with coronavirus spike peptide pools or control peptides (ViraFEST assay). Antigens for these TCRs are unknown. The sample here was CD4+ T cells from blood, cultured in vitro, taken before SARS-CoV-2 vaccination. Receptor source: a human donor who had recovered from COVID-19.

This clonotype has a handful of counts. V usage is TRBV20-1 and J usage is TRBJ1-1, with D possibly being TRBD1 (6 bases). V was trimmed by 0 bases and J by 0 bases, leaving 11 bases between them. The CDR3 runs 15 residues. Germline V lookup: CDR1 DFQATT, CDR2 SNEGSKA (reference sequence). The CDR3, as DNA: TGCAGTGCTAGAGACCCCAGGGGTGTGAACACTGAAGCTTTCTTT. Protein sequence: CSARDPRGVNTEAFF.

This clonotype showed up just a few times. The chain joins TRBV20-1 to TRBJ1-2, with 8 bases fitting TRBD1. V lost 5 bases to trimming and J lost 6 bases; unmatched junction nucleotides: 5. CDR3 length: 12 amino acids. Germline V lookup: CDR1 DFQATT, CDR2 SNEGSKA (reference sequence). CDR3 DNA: TGCAGTGCTGACGACAGGGGCCATGGCTACACCTTC. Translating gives CSADDRGHGYTF.

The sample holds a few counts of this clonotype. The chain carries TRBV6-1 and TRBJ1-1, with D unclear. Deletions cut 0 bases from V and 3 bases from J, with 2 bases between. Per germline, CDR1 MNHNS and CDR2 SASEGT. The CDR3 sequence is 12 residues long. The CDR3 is CASSEADTEAFF. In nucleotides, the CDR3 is TGTGCCAGCAGTGAAGCGGACACTGAAGCTTTCTTT.

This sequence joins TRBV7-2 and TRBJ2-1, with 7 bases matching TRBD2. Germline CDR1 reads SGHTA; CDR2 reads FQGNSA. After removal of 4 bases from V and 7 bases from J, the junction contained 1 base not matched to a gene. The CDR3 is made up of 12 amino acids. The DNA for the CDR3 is TGTGCCAGCAGCTCGGGACTAAATGAGCAGTTCTTC. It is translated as CASSSGLNEQFF.

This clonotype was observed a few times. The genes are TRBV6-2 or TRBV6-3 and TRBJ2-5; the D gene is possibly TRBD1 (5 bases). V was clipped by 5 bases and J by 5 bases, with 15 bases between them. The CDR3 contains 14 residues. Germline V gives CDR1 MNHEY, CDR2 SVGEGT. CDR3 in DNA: TGTGCCAGCAGTCGCGACAGACGTAGGGAGACCCAGTACTTC. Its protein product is CASSRDRRRETQYF.